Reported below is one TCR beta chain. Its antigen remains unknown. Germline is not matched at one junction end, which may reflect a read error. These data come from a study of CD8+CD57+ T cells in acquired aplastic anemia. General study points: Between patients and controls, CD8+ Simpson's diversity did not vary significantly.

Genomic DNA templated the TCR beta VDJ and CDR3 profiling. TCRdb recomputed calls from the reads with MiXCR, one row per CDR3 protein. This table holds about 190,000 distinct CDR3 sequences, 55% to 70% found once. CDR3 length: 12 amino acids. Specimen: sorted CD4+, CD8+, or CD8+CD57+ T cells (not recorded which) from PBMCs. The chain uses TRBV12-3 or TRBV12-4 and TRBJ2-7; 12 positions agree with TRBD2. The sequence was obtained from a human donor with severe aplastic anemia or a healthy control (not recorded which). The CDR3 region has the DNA TGTGCCAGCGGACAGACGCTAGCGGGAGGGGCGTTC. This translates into CASGQTLAGGAF.